The 18 T cell receptor beta chains below all came from one sample that was sequenced in a study of blood T cell repertoires in COVID-19. Profiled with immunoSEQ multiplex PCR; TCRdb holds only in-frame clones, not every one. The sample contains roughly 360,000 clones, 83% of which appear only once. Source material: PBMCs or T cells enriched from blood (not recorded which). Every receptor here comes from a woman aged 50 to 65 who had recovered from COVID-19.

The V call is TRBV18, the J call TRBJ1-5; D is unresolved. Trimming took 3 bases from V and 5 from J, leaving 14 bases between them. The CDR3 sequence is 15 residues long. CDR1 KGHSH and CDR2 LQKENI come from the germline V gene. This CDR3 reads CASSPDRGPHQPQHF. The CDR3 nucleotides read TGTGCCAGCTCACCCGACCGTGGGCCCCATCAGCCCCAGCATTTT.

The table lists this clone with a few counts. Other DNA sequences in this specimen translate into the identical CDR3. The chain recombines TRBV9 with TRBJ1-3; D may be TRBD1 (6 bases). This CDR3 region has 15 residues. Trimming stripped 2 bases from V and 2 bases from J, with 11 bases between. The germline V gene has CDR1 SGDLS and CDR2 YYNGEE. CDR3 in amino acids: CASSVGQLPGNTIYF. CDR3 DNA: TGTGCCAGCAGCGTTGGACAGTTGCCTGGAAACACCATATATTTT.

This clone has just a few counts. The V gene is TRBV27, the J gene TRBJ1-1; D is possibly TRBD1 (5 bases). Germline-derived CDR1 and CDR2 are MNHEY and SMNVEV (reference sequence). V lost 8 bases and J lost 5, with 9 bases in between. This CDR3 has 11 amino acids. CDR3: CASQGGTEAFF. The DNA for the CDR3 is TGTGCCAGCCAGGGAGGAACTGAAGCTTTCTTT.

The rearrangement uses TRBV5-1 and TRBJ1-2; D call uncertain. The germline V gene encodes CDR1 SGHRS and CDR2 YFSETQ. This CDR3 is 14 amino acids long. Trimming took off 1 base at V and 6 bases at J, with 13 bases between the two ends. Here the CDR3 reads CASSLRSESDGYTF. CDR3 DNA sequence: TGCGCCAGCAGCTTGCGGTCGGAGTCGGATGGCTACACCTTC.

The chain links TRBV5-4 to TRBJ2-1, with D tentatively TRBD2 (5 bases). The CDR3 totals 15 residues. Trimming took 0 bases from V and 0 from J, leaving 7 bases between them. CDR1 and CDR2 from the germline V gene are SGHNT and YYREEE (reference sequence). The CDR3 bases are TGTGCCAGCAGCTTGGGGGAGAGCTCCTACAATGAGCAGTTCTTC. Translating gives CASSLGESSYNEQFF. The full variable domain, rest sourced from reference TRBV5-4 and TRBJ2-1, is ETGVTQSPTHLIKTRGQQVTLRCSSQSGHNTVSWYQQALGQGPQFIFQYYREEENGRGNFPPRFSGLQFPNYSSELNVNALELDDSALYLCASSLGESSYNEQFFGPGTRLTVL.

The chain carries TRBV2 and TRBJ2-5; 11 bases are a match to TRBD2. CDR1 SNHLY and CDR2 FYNNEI come from the germline V gene. This CDR3 is built from 14 residues. J lost 10 bases, V lost 3 bases, and 7 bases had no gene match. In DNA form, the CDR3 reads TGTGCCAGCAGTGAGGCACTAGCGGGAGAACGCCAGTACTTC. Its protein product is CASSEALAGERQYF.

This chain links TRBV18 with TRBJ1-5; 7 nucleotides agree with TRBD1. This CDR3 spans 13 amino acids. V lost 3 bases and J lost 7; bases outside the gene matches: 3. CDR1 is KGHSH and CDR2 is LQKENI in the germline V gene. In nucleotides, the CDR3 is TGTGCCAGCTCACCGACAGGGCAACAGCCCCAGCATTTT. This encodes CASSPTGQQPQHF.

The chain carries TRBV30 and TRBJ1-3, with 9 bases identical to TRBD1. This CDR3 is built from 18 residues. Unmatched junction bases numbered 9, after V lost 0 bases and J lost 0 bases. Germline V gene data show CDR1 as GTSNPN and CDR2 as SVGIG (reference sequence). As DNA, the CDR3 is TGTGCCTGGAGTGTACGGACAGGGGCCCCGACCTCTGGAAACACCATATATTTT. Protein sequence: CAWSVRTGAPTSGNTIYF. Full variable domain (missing parts from reference TRBV30 and TRBJ1-3): SQTIHQWPATLVQPVGSPLSLECTVEGTSNPNLYWYRQAAGRGLQLLFYSVGIGQISSEVPQNLSASRPQDRQFILSSKKLLLSDSGFYLCAWSVRTGAPTSGNTIYFGEGSWLTVV.

The chain joins TRBV6-5 to TRBJ2-7, with 7 bases lining up with TRBD1. V dropped 4 bases and J dropped 6; count of bases not matched to a gene: 6. The CDR3 consists of 13 residues. CDR1 is MNHEY, CDR2 SVGAGI, per germline. The CDR3 loop reads CASSSWTGTEQYF. The CDR3 region has the DNA TGTGCCAGCAGTTCCTGGACAGGAACCGAGCAGTACTTC.

The V gene is TRBV2, the J gene TRBJ2-3; 8 nucleotides agree with TRBD2. CDR3 length: 15 amino acids. V shed 3 bases, J shed 6 bases, and the junction held 8 bases outside the gene matches. The V gene's germline CDR1 is SNHLY and CDR2 FYNNEI. CDR3 amino acids: CASSDSGGRWDTQYF. The CDR3 bases are TGTGCCAGCAGTGACTCGGGGGGGAGGTGGGATACGCAGTATTTT. The whole variable domain, filled in from reference TRBV2 and TRBJ2-3, reads EPEVTQTPSHQVTQMGQEVILRCVPISNHLYFYWYRQILGQKVEFLVSFYNNEISEKSEIFDDQFSVERPDGSNFTLKIRSTKLEDSAMYFCASSDSGGRWDTQYFGPGTRLTVL.

This chain connects TRBV19 to TRBJ1-4, with a tentative D call TRBD1 (6 bases). Per the germline V gene, CDR1 is LNHDA and CDR2 is SQIVND (reference sequence). The CDR3 is 14 amino acids. Trimming cost V 5 bases and J 10 bases, with 17 bases left between them. The CDR3 region is CASSEQGVGGKLFF. CDR3 sequence (DNA): TGTGCCAGTAGTGAACAGGGAGTAGGTGGAAAACTGTTTTTT.

The rearrangement joins TRBV30 to TRBJ1-2; D ambiguous. Per the germline V gene, CDR1 is GTSNPN and CDR2 is SVGIG (reference sequence). The ends were cut back, 3 bases at V and 7 bases at J, with 12 bases in the middle. The CDR3 length is 12 residues. CDR3 in amino acids: CAWRTGNGGYTF. The CDR3 DNA sequence: TGTGCCTGGAGGACGGGGAATGGTGGCTACACCTTC.

CDR3 bases: TGTGCCAGCAGTCCCCAGGACAGGAGCACAGATACGCAGTATTTT. Translation gives CASSPQDRSTDTQYF. The chain combines TRBV28 with TRBJ2-3, with 7 bases matching TRBD1. This CDR3 region has 15 residues. V lost 5 bases, J lost 0 bases, and 5 bases stayed unmatched. The germline V gene encodes CDR1 MDHEN and CDR2 SYDVKM. The full variable domain, rest sourced from reference TRBV28 and TRBJ2-3, is DVKVTQSSRYLVKRTGEKVFLECVQDMDHENMFWYRQDPGLGLRLIYFSYDVKMKEKGDIPEGYSVSREKKERFSLILESASTNQTSMYLCASSPQDRSTDTQYFGPGTRLTVL.

The rearrangement joins TRBV25-1 to TRBJ2-5; 8 bases map to TRBD1. The V gene's germline CDR1 is MGHDK and CDR2 SYGVNS. The trim removed 5 bases at V and 5 bases at J, leaving 4 bases unmatched. CDR3 length: 13 residues. The CDR3 region has the DNA TGTGCCAGCAGTCGAAGGACAGGGGAGACCCAGTACTTC. Its protein is CASSRRTGETQYF.

This sequence joins TRBV5-1 and TRBJ1-1; D is unclear. Trimming removed 0 bases at V and 4 bases at J, with 7 bases between. Per germline, CDR1 SGHRS and CDR2 YFSETQ. The CDR3 spans 13 residues. Here the CDR3 DNA reads TGCGCCAGCAGCTTGGAGCCCGGCACTGAAGCTTTCTTT. It codes for CASSLEPGTEAFF.

This chain joins TRBV7-9 and TRBJ1-2; D gene unclear. Trimming left V 2 bases short and J 2 bases short, with 3 bases between. The CDR3 has 12 amino acids. The germline gives CDR1 SEHNR, CDR2 FQNEAQ (reference sequence). CDR3 coding DNA: TGTGCCAGCAGCTTACAGAACTATGGCTACACCTTC. Its translation is CASSLQNYGYTF. Based on the CDR3 plus reference TRBV7-9 and TRBJ1-2, the full variable domain is DTGVSQNPRHKITKRGQNVTFRCDPISEHNRLYWYRQTLGQGPEFLTYFQNEAQLEKSRLLSDRFSAERPKGSFSTLEIQRTEQGDSAMYLCASSLQNYGYTFGSGTRLTVV.

V and J are TRBV5-4 and TRBJ1-2; D might be TRBD1 (6 bases). This CDR3 is 13 amino acids long. V was pared by 4 bases and J by 6 bases, with 13 bases between. Germline V lookup: CDR1 SGHNT, CDR2 YYREEE (reference sequence). Here the CDR3 DNA reads TGTGCCAGCAGCCCACAGGGAGGGAATGGCTACACCTTC. This codes for CASSPQGGNGYTF.

The V gene is TRBV15, the J gene TRBJ1-2; 7 nucleotides match TRBD1. The CDR3 has 15 residues. With 0 bases clipped from V and 8 bases from J, the junction kept 9 bases outside the gene matches. Germline V gives CDR1 LNHNV, CDR2 YYDKDF (reference sequence). The CDR3 is CATSRDHGTAVGYTF. CDR3 DNA: TGTGCCACCAGCAGAGATCACGGGACAGCCGTGGGCTACACCTTC.